Detailed here is one T cell receptor beta chain. The antigen is unknown. Using immunoSEQ multiplex PCR, the repertoire was profiled, and TCRdb retains in-frame clones only, with some absent. The sample records over 11,000 clones, roughly 74% being singletons. Trimming took off 3 bases at V and 6 bases at J, with 14 bases between the two ends. CDR1 and CDR2 from the germline V gene are MGHRA and YSYEKL. This CDR3 has 15 amino acids. The data originate from a study of neoadjuvant anti-PD-1 for oral cavity cancer. Turning to the study itself: Around day 43, patients without progression received a fourth nivolumab dose before surgery. Overall study results and limits: Non-responders to neoadjuvant nivolumab had significantly more clonal PBMC T cells than responders.

Time point specified: after neoadjuvant nivolumab, at surgical resection. The patients had HPV-negative, locally advanced oral cavity squamous cell carcinoma. The sequenced sample was PBMCs, obtained after nivolumab (anti-PD-1) treatment. V is TRBV4-1 and J is TRBJ1-4; weak D call: TRBD1 (6 bases). The sequence was obtained from a person aged 40 to 85 with oral cavity squamous cell carcinoma. The CDR3 nucleotides are TGCGCCAGCAGCCAGCCATCGGGGGCGCATGAAAAACTGTTTTTT. Translating it yields CASSQPSGAHEKLFF.